This record concerns one T cell receptor (beta chain) sequence. The PCR ran on 60 Vbeta and 13 Jbeta primers. Generated by immunoSEQ multiplex PCR, the TCRdb table keeps only in-frame clones and is missing some. The sample yields fewer than 250,000 clones, approximately 80% seen once. The data were taken from a study of cytomegalovirus exposure and HLA in healthy donors. The CDR3 length is 15 residues. CDR1 and CDR2 from the germline V gene are SNHLY and FYNNEI. V was pared by 3 bases and J by 1 base, with 11 bases between. The chain has TRBV2 and TRBJ2-3, with D possibly being TRBD1 (6 bases). Sequencing was done on a sample of PBMCs. This TCR derives from a girl aged 2 to 9 in good health and CMV-seronegative. CDR3 in amino acids: CASSEYAGGTDTQYF. Here the CDR3 DNA reads TGTGCCAGCAGTGAGTATGCAGGGGGCACAGATACGCAGTATTTT.